Listed here is a single T cell receptor (beta chain). What it binds is unknown. PCR used 60 Vbeta primers and 13 Jbeta primers. Assay: immunoSEQ multiplex PCR; the TCRdb copy retains only in-frame clones and omits some. The sample consists of some 120,000 clones, 72% of them appearing once. This sample stems from a study of cytomegalovirus exposure and HLA in healthy donors. Study overall: Earlier results showed approximately 110 million unique TCR beta sequences derived from about 179 million T cells. Falling in the Caucasian-associated ancestry cluster were 80% to 85% of some 400 genotyped donors.

The V gene's germline CDR1 is PRHDT and CDR2 FYEKMQ (reference sequence). This CDR3 comprises 16 residues. J lost 1 base, V lost 5 bases, and 8 bases had no gene match. Study observations and caveats: In a later analysis, HLA-associated beta chains showed higher expansion and lower generation probabilities than comparable chains. Reports indicate that TCR beta sequences accurately predicted the HLA-A and HLA-B alleles of most subjects.

The receptor's source is a man aged 30 to 45 in good health and CMV-seronegative. The V and J genes are TRBV13 and TRBJ2-1, with 7 bases identical to TRBD2. Sample: PBMCs. The CDR3 protein is CASSEKRGFSYNEQFF. The CDR3 coding sequence is TGTGCCAGCAGCGAAAAGCGGGGCTTTTCCTACAATGAGCAGTTCTTC.